The next 31 T cell receptor beta chains were all read from a single sample in a study of tumor and adjacent non-tumor tissue in lung cancer. This sample's RNA came from whole unsorted tissue. Three rounds of nested PCR, following a modified ARM-PCR protocol, produced the TCRbeta library. TCRdb used MiXCR to reprocess the multiplex PCR reads, holding one entry per CDR3 protein. This sample carries roughly 66,000 distinct CDR3 sequences, around 73% of them seen once, and the ten largest clones take 28%. Sequenced: lung tumor tissue. Source of these receptors: a man aged 60 to 69 with non-small cell lung cancer.

This clonotype has just one count. J is TRBJ1-1 and V is TRBV6-5; TRBD1 is a possible D gene (6 bases). Germline V gene sequence: CDR1 MNHEY, CDR2 SVGAGI. The CDR3 sequence is 15 residues long. Trimming left V 0 bases short and J 6 bases short, with 14 bases between. The CDR3 DNA reads TGTGCCAGCAGTTACTCCCGCAGGGGTAACGCTGAAGCTTTCTTT. Amino acids: CASSYSRRGNAEAFF.

This clonotype has just one count. The junction does not match germline at one end; this may be a read error. This rearrangement joins TRBV29-1 to TRBJ2-5; D perhaps matches TRBD2 (6 bases). Germline loops: CDR1 SQVTM, CDR2 ANQGSEA. CDR3 length: 14 amino acids. The CDR3 protein is CGVVGRGWQETQYF. CDR3 in DNA: TGCGGCGTCGTCGGGCGGGGTTGGCAAGAGACCCAATACTTC. The whole variable domain, remainder taken from reference TRBV29-1 and TRBJ2-5, is SAVISQKPSRDICQRGTSLTIQCQVDSQVTMMFWYRQQPGQSLTLIATANQGSEATYESGFVIDKFPISRPNLTFSTLTVSNMSPEDSSIYLCGVVGRGWQETQYFGPGTRLLVL.

This chain joins TRBV6-5 and TRBJ2-7; 7 bases are a match to TRBD2. CDR3 size: 15 residues. Germline CDR1 MNHEY, CDR2 SVGAGI. The J segment lost 10 bases and the V segment lost 3 bases, leaving 15 bases of the junction unmatched. Here the CDR3 DNA reads TGTGCCAGCAGTTATTTGAGGCGGGAGACGGCCCAACAGTACTTC. It yields the protein CASSYLRRETAQQYF.

With regard to this clonotype: The junction departs from the called germline gene at one end, perhaps through a read error. V gene TRBV20-1 combines with J gene TRBJ2-7, with 7 nucleotides matching TRBD1. Germline V gene sequence: CDR1 DFQATT, CDR2 SNEGSKA (reference sequence). The CDR3 is 12 residues long. For the CDR3, the DNA is TGCAGTACGAGGGACAGACCCGACGAGCTGTATTTC. Amino acid sequence: CSTRDRPDELYF.

Regarding this clonotype: No conserved phenylalanine or tryptophan ends this CDR3, so it is likely a read error. The chain has TRBV5-4 and TRBJ1-1; 7 bases agree with TRBD1. There are 14 residues in the CDR3. The germline V gene has CDR1 SGHNT and CDR2 YYREEE (reference sequence). Trimming at V came to 3 bases and at J to 1 base, leaving 3 bases not matched to a gene. In DNA, the CDR3 is TGTGCCAGCAGCTGGGGACAGCGGAACACTGAAGCTTTCCTT. This sequence encodes CASSWGQRNTEAFL.

This clonotype has just a few counts. The germline gene is not matched at one end of the junction; a read error may be the cause. V gene TRBV24-1 combines with J gene TRBJ2-5, with TRBD1 identical over 8 bases. This CDR3 contains 14 residues. Germline CDR1 and CDR2: KGHDR and SFDVKD. The CDR3 is CATTGRQGQETQYF. The CDR3 coding sequence is TGTGCCACCACTGGAAGACAGGGGCAAGAGACACAGTACTTC.

As regards this clonotype: One junction end disagrees with the germline gene, perhaps due to a read error. The chain links TRBV29-1 to TRBJ2-5, with a possible D match to TRBD2 (6 bases). Per germline, CDR1 SQVTM and CDR2 ANQGSEA. This CDR3 region has 14 residues. CDR3: CSVSRWDLGWTQYF. DNA of the CDR3: TGCAGCGTTTCCCGATGGGACTTAGGATGGACCCAGTATTTC.

Details on this clonotype: The missing conserved phenylalanine or tryptophan at the end of this CDR3 makes a read error likely. The DNA is omitted, as the CDR3 cannot be located on it reliably, and the CDR3 follows TCRdb's listing. The V gene is TRBV20-1, the J gene TRBJ1-1; the table's TRBD1 call for D was not verified on the DNA. The CDR3 is 13 amino acids long, termini counted. CDR1 is DFQATT and CDR2 is SNEGSKA in the germline V gene (reference sequence). CDR3 sequence: CSASRGRGTEASS.

The J gene is TRBJ2-5, the V gene TRBV6-2 or TRBV6-3; tentatively, D is TRBD1 (6 bases). The CDR3 is made up of 14 amino acids. Trimming removed 9 bases at V and 4 bases at J, with 18 bases between. Per germline, CDR1 MNHEY and CDR2 SVGEGT. The CDR3 reads CASSKGIGGETQYF. The CDR3 DNA sequence: TGTGCCAGTAGTAAAGGGATAGGGGGAGAGACCCAGTACTTC.

This clonotype was seen a single time. The V and J genes are TRBV6-1 and TRBJ1-1; weak D call: TRBD1 (5 bases). Germline V CDR1 and CDR2: MNHNS, SASEGT. CDR3 length: 14 residues. V shed 6 bases and J shed 7 bases, with 18 bases lying between them. CDR3 protein: CASSFSEGHDEAFF. The CDR3 region has the DNA TGTGCCAGCAGCTTCAGTGAGGGGCACGATGAAGCTTTCTTT.

Regarding this clonotype: At one of its ends the junction is not consistent with the germline gene, which may arise from a read error. V and J are TRBV5-4 and TRBJ2-1, with D hard to call. Germline V gene data show CDR1 as SGHNT and CDR2 as YYREEE (reference sequence). The CDR3 spans 12 residues. CDR3 in amino acids: CAGRRPSGEQFF. The CDR3 nucleotides read TGTGCCGGCAGACGGCCTTCGGGTGAGCAGTTCTTC. Full variable domain (outside the CDR3, taken from reference TRBV5-4 and TRBJ2-1): ETGVTQSPTHLIKTRGQQVTLRCSSQSGHNTVSWYQQALGQGPQFIFQYYREEENGRGNFPPRFSGLQFPNYSSELNVNALELDDSALYLCAGRRPSGEQFFGPGTRLTVL.

With respect to this clonotype: Germline is not matched at one junction end, which may reflect a read error. The CDR3 DNA follows: TGTGACAGCAGCTTAAACCCCGGGGCACGTGTTTTCTTT. Protein product: CDSSLNPGARVFF. J is TRBJ1-1 and V is TRBV11-1, with D possibly TRBD1 on 5 matching bases. Germline V gives CDR1 SGHAT, CDR2 FQDESV (reference sequence). This CDR3 is built from 13 residues.

Worth noting for this clonotype: The junction departs from the called germline gene at one end, perhaps through a read error. The chain has TRBV29-1 and TRBJ2-3; TRBD2 matches at 13 bases. The CDR3 has 17 residues. Germline CDR1 and CDR2: SQVTM and ANQGSEA. The DNA for the CDR3 is TGCAGCGTTGAAGATCGAGGACTAGCGGGGGAGTCAGATACGCAGTTTTTT. This gives the protein CSVEDRGLAGESDTQFF.

With respect to this clonotype: The junction differs from germline at one of its ends, possibly a read error. The gene calls are TRBV6-1 and TRBJ1-4; weak D call: TRBD1 (6 bases). CDR1 and CDR2 (germline): MNHNS, SASEGT. The CDR3 has 15 residues. The CDR3 protein is CANSEFDRISEKLFF. In DNA, the CDR3 is TGTGCCAACAGTGAATTCGACAGGATATCCGAAAAACTGTTTTTT.

In the case of this clonotype: As the CDR3 is not closed by the conserved phenylalanine or tryptophan, this likely results from a read error. The CDR3 bases are TGTGCCAGCAGTCCCAAGGACGGGGCGTATAGCAATGAGCAGTTCCTA. The encoded protein is CASSPKDGAYSNEQFL. V and J are TRBV6-6 and TRBJ2-1; D is possibly TRBD1 or TRBD2 (5 bases each). The length of the CDR3 is 16 residues. CDR1 is MNHNY and CDR2 is SVGAGI in the germline V gene (reference sequence). The V and J ends lost 5 bases and 6 bases respectively, with 20 bases between them.

Turning to this clonotype: At one boundary the junction diverges from the germline segment, which might be a read error. The chain is built from TRBV20-1 and TRBJ2-1; weak D call: TRBD2 (6 bases). CDR1 is DFQATT, CDR2 SNEGSKA, per germline (reference sequence). The CDR3 spans 11 residues. The CDR3 is CCASMGGEQSF. In nucleotides, the CDR3 is TGCTGTGCTAGTATGGGGGGTGAGCAGTCCTTC.

Regarding this clonotype: Relative to the germline gene, one junction end is altered; a read error may explain this. The J gene is TRBJ2-3, the V gene TRBV20-1; D possibly corresponds to TRBD2 (6 bases). This CDR3 region has 15 residues. Germline assignment: CDR1 DFQATT and CDR2 SNEGSKA (reference sequence). This CDR3 is CSASNSGSDTDTHYF. The CDR3 DNA is TGTAGTGCTAGCAATAGCGGAAGTGACACAGATACGCATTATTTT.

This clonotype was detected a few times. The chain couples TRBV28 to TRBJ2-1; maybe TRBD1 (6 bases). This CDR3 has 13 amino acids. V was shortened by 6 bases and J by 9 bases, with 15 bases between the two germline ends. Looked up from germline, CDR1 is MDHEN and CDR2 is SYDVKM. The CDR3 loop reads CASRLGHSPEQFF. The CDR3 DNA sequence: TGTGCCAGCAGACTGGGACATTCCCCTGAGCAGTTCTTC.

With regard to this clonotype: No conserved phenylalanine or tryptophan ends this CDR3, so it is likely a read error. The rearrangement links TRBV29-1 to TRBJ2-2; 11 nucleotides agree with TRBD1. This CDR3 has 15 residues. CDR1 is SQVTM, CDR2 ANQGSEA, per germline. The CDR3 is CSVGRGQGGTGVLFL. CDR3 DNA sequence: TGCAGCGTTGGACGGGGACAGGGGGGAACCGGGGTGCTGTTTCTT.

Concerning this clonotype itself: A read error may produce the germline difference seen at one junction end. The V and J genes are TRBV28 and TRBJ1-1; 7 bases are shared with TRBD1. Germline CDR1 MDHEN, CDR2 SYDVKM. This CDR3 region has 15 residues. CDR3 in DNA: TGTGCCAGCAGTTTGGCAGGCGGAGGGGGCACTGAAGGTTTCTTT. It specifies CASSLAGGGGTEGFF.

The rearrangement joins TRBV7-9 to TRBJ2-1; D remains unclear. Germline V CDR1 and CDR2: SEHNR, FQNEAQ (reference sequence). CDR3 length: 15 amino acids. Written as DNA, the CDR3 is TGTGTCAGTAGCTTAGGTGGCAGGCGGTCCGGTGAGCAGTTCTTC. Protein product: CVSSLGGRRSGEQFF. Together with reference TRBV7-9 and TRBJ2-1, the CDR3 gives the full variable domain: DTGVSQNPRHKITKRGQNVTFRCDPISEHNRLYWYRQTLGQGPEFLTYFQNEAQLEKSRLLSDRFSAERPKGSFSTLEIQRTEQGDSAMYLCVSSLGGRRSGEQFFGPGTRLTVL.

Remarks on this clonotype: One junction end disagrees with the germline gene, perhaps due to a read error. V usage is TRBV29-1 and J usage is TRBJ1-5; TRBD1 might be the D (5 bases). The CDR3 contains 13 residues. The germline gives CDR1 SQVTM, CDR2 ANQGSEA. Here the CDR3 DNA reads TGCAGCGTTGCTCCAGGGCGAGCTCAGTCCCAGCATTTT. Its protein product is CSVAPGRAQSQHF. Looking up the rest from reference TRBV29-1 and TRBJ1-5 gives the full variable domain: SAVISQKPSRDICQRGTSLTIQCQVDSQVTMMFWYRQQPGQSLTLIATANQGSEATYESGFVIDKFPISRPNLTFSTLTVSNMSPEDSSIYLCSVAPGRAQSQHFGDGTRLSIL.

This rearrangement joins TRBV20-1 to TRBJ1-1; possible D gene TRBD1, 5 bases. V lost 6 bases, J lost 10 bases, and 21 bases lay in between. This CDR3 is 13 amino acids long. Germline V lookup: CDR1 DFQATT, CDR2 SNEGSKA (reference sequence). CDR3 protein: CSAPQGGFGGAFF. CDR3 coding DNA: TGCAGTGCCCCGCAGGGTGGGTTTGGTGGAGCTTTCTTT.

Comments on this clonotype: An end of the junction does not agree with germline; a read error may underlie this. The chain employs TRBV29-1 and TRBJ2-2; the D gene could be TRBD1 or TRBD2 (6 bases each). In germline, CDR1 is SQVTM, CDR2 ANQGSEA. This CDR3 has 13 amino acids. The CDR3 region is CSAEGDNTGGLFF. CDR3 bases: TGCAGTGCGGAGGGGGATAACACCGGGGGGCTGTTTTTT.

This chain connects TRBV29-1 to TRBJ2-1; the D is unclear. The CDR3 totals 13 residues. The V gene's germline CDR1 is SQVTM and CDR2 ANQGSEA. V dropped 8 bases and J dropped 6 bases, with 17 bases sitting between them. CDR3 protein: CSIAVGLSNEQFF. Written as DNA, the CDR3 is TGCAGCATTGCGGTGGGCCTCAGCAATGAGCAGTTCTTC.

About this clonotype itself: This may be a read error: a much more frequent sequence differs by one nucleotide. V is TRBV13 and J is TRBJ2-1; 7 nucleotides agree with TRBD1. J was trimmed by 6 bases and V by 2 bases; bases with no gene match: 7. The CDR3 loop spans 15 amino acids. Germline CDR1 is PRHDT and CDR2 is FYEKMQ (reference sequence). DNA of the CDR3: TGTGCCAGCAGCTTAAGGGAGAGACAGGGCAATGAGCAGTTCTTC. It encodes CASSLRERQGNEQFF.

As to this clonotype: Mismatch with germline at one junction end may stem from a read error. The chain links TRBV6-5 to TRBJ2-3, with a tentative D call TRBD2 (5 bases). CDR3 length: 14 amino acids. Looked up from germline, CDR1 is MNHEY and CDR2 is SVGAGI. CDR3 residues: CATRRFSSTDMQYF. The CDR3 nucleotides are TGTGCCACCCGACGGTTTTCTAGCACAGATATGCAGTATTTT.

For this clonotype: At one end, the junction sequence differs from germline, possibly due to a read error. The chain uses TRBV20-1 and TRBJ2-3, with D perhaps being TRBD1 or TRBD2 (5 bases each). The CDR3 length is 16 residues. CDR1 and CDR2 (germline): DFQATT, SNEGSKA (reference sequence). The CDR3 loop reads CSARDLFGARIDTQYF. Written as DNA, the CDR3 is TGCAGTGCTAGAGATTTGTTCGGGGCTCGCATAGATACACAGTATTTT.

A word on this clonotype: Sequence at one end of the junction differs from germline and may be a read error. This chain joins TRBV20-1 and TRBJ2-6, with 7 nucleotides matching TRBD1. The germline V gene has CDR1 DFQATT and CDR2 SNEGSKA (reference sequence). CDR3 size: 16 residues. The CDR3 DNA sequence: TGCAGTGCTGAGACCAGGGGGAGCTCTGGGCCCAACGTCCTGACTTTC. The encoded protein is CSAETRGSSGPNVLTF.

In the case of this clonotype: This is likely a read error, given that the CDR3 carries no conserved phenylalanine or tryptophan at its end. The V gene is TRBV20-1, the J gene TRBJ2-7; D gene uncertain. CDR3 length: 11 amino acids. The germline V gene encodes CDR1 DFQATT and CDR2 SNEGSKA (reference sequence). The DNA of the CDR3 is TGCAGCGCGGAGAACAGCTACGAGCAGTACTTA. Translating it yields CSAENSYEQYL.

This clonotype was detected a few times. The rearrangement uses TRBV28 and TRBJ1-2, with 7 bases fitting TRBD1. Trimming removed 9 bases from V and 10 bases from J; junction bases left unmatched: 8. CDR3 length equals 11 residues. Looked up from germline, CDR1 is MDHEN and CDR2 is SYDVKM. The CDR3 DNA follows: TGTGCCAGTGCCGACAGGGATGACTACACCTTC. Protein sequence: CASADRDDYTF.